The clone carrying this T cell receptor beta chain was counted only a few times. The data were taken from a study of blood T cell repertoires in COVID-19. Overall study context: PBMCs, B-cell-depleted T cells, or T cells were the source of the cDNA or gDNA that made up the material.

Assay: immunoSEQ multiplex PCR; the TCRdb copy retains only in-frame clones and omits some. Of under 250,000 clones in the sample, about nine tenths were seen once. CDR1 is WNHNN and CDR2 is SYGVQD in the germline V gene (reference sequence). Deletions cut 8 bases from V and 5 bases from J, with 9 bases between. This CDR3 spans 12 amino acids. The chain employs TRBV10-1 and TRBJ1-4, with D tentatively TRBD1 (6 bases). The TCR originated in a woman in her twenties or thirties with acute COVID-19. Material: PBMCs or T cells enriched from blood (not recorded which). CDR3 bases: TGCGCCAGCGAAGGACAGAATGAAAAACTGTTTTTT. Translating it yields CASEGQNEKLFF.